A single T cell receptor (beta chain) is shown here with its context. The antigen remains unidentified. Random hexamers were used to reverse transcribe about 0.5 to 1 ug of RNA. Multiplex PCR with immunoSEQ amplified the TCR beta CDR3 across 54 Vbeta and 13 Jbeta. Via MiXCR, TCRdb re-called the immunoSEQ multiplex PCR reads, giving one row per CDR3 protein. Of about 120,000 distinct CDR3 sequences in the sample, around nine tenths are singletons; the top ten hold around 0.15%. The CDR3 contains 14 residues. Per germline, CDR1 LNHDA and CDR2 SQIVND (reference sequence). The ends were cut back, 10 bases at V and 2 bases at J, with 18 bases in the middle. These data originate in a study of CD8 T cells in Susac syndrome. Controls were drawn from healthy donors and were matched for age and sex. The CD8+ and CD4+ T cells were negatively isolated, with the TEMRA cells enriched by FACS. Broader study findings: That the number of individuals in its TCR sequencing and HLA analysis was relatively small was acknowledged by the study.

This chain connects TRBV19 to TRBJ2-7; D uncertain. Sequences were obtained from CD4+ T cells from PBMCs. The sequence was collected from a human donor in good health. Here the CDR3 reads CAITPPAATYEQYF. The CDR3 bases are TGTGCCATTACCCCTCCGGCAGCAACCTACGAGCAGTACTTC.